Listed below are T cell receptor beta chains from one sample, sequenced in a study of blood T cell repertoires in COVID-19. Produced via immunoSEQ multiplex PCR; TCRdb's table is partial and in-frame only. The top ten hold around 2.1% of the sample, which has around 280,000 clones, about 86% seen once. The sequencing sample was made of peripheral blood. These receptors were collected from a woman aged 25-40 years who had recovered from COVID-19. Each CDR3 is given with its conserved first and last residue. D genes are given only for firm matches. For some rows the clone size is stated as once, few or many, or as a class when expanded; others skip it.

D gene: TRBD1; V gene: TRBV6-5; clone size: -; J gene: TRBJ2-1; CDR3 length: 15; CDR3 DNA: TGTGCCAGCAGTAGGGACAGGGGAACCTACAATGAGCAGTTCTTC; CDR3 protein: CASSRDRGTYNEQFF
D gene: -; V gene: TRBV12-5; clone size: -; J gene: TRBJ2-7; CDR3 length: 15; CDR3 DNA: TGTGCTAGTGGTTCCCCCCGCCCCTCAGGGCACGAGCAGTACTTC; CDR3 protein: CASGSPRPSGHEQYF
D gene: -; V gene: TRBV27; clone size: -; J gene: TRBJ2-5; CDR3 length: 14; CDR3 DNA: TGTGCCAGCAGTACGCCTGGCGGAAAAGAGACCCAGTACTTC; CDR3 protein: CASSTPGGKETQYF
D gene: TRBD2; V gene: TRBV5-4; clone size: -; J gene: TRBJ2-3; CDR3 length: 16; CDR3 DNA: TGTGCCAGCAGCTGGACTAGCGGATCGCGGGAAGATACGCAGTATTTT; CDR3 protein: CASSWTSGSREDTQYF
D gene: TRBD1; V gene: TRBV6-5; clone size: once; J gene: TRBJ2-2; CDR3 length: 15; CDR3 DNA: TGTGCTTCTCGACCCGGGACAGGTTACACCGGGGAGCTGTTTTTT; CDR3 protein: CASRPGTGYTGELFF
D gene: -; V gene: TRBV7-9; clone size: -; J gene: TRBJ2-2; CDR3 length: 16; CDR3 DNA: TGTGCCAGCAGCCGAGCGCAGATTCCGAACACCGGGGAGCTGTTTTTT; CDR3 protein: CASSRAQIPNTGELFF
D gene: -; V gene: TRBV6-5; clone size: -; J gene: TRBJ2-1; CDR3 length: 11; CDR3 DNA: TGTGCCAGCACAAACGGGGATGAGCAGTTCTTC; CDR3 protein: CASTNGDEQFF
D gene: TRBD2; V gene: TRBV7-2; clone size: -; J gene: TRBJ2-7; CDR3 length: 17; CDR3 DNA: TGTGCCAGCAGCTTAGCGATTGAGACGGGGGGGCTTCACGAGCAGTACTTC; CDR3 protein: CASSLAIETGGLHEQYF
D gene: TRBD2; V gene: TRBV6-6; clone size: -; J gene: TRBJ2-1; CDR3 length: 14; CDR3 DNA: TGTGCCAGCAGTGGTTACGGGGGGAACAATGAGCAGTTCTTC; CDR3 protein: CASSGYGGNNEQFF
D gene: -; V gene: TRBV21-1; clone size: few; J gene: TRBJ1-1; CDR3 length: 18; CDR3 DNA: TGTGCCAGCAGCAAAGCGATTGGGTATGTTCGGGGGTGGACTGAAGCTTTCTTT; CDR3 protein: CASSKAIGYVRGWTEAFF
D gene: TRBD1; V gene: TRBV19; clone size: many; J gene: TRBJ2-2; CDR3 length: 15; CDR3 DNA: TGTGCCAGTGACGGGACAGGGGAATTAACCGGGGAGCTGTTTTTT; CDR3 protein: CASDGTGELTGELFF
D gene: TRBD1; V gene: TRBV10-2; clone size: once; J gene: TRBJ1-1; CDR3 length: 15; CDR3 DNA: TGCGCCAGCAGTGATCTTAGACAGGGATCGACTGAAGCTTTCTTT; CDR3 protein: CASSDLRQGSTEAFF
D gene: -; V gene: TRBV5-5; clone size: -; J gene: TRBJ1-1; CDR3 length: 16; CDR3 DNA: TGTGCCAGCAGCTTGGTTTTGGGGGCGGTGAACACTGAAGCTTTCTTT; CDR3 protein: CASSLVLGAVNTEAFF
D gene: -; V gene: TRBV29-1; clone size: -; J gene: TRBJ2-3; CDR3 length: 14; CDR3 DNA: TGCAGCGTTGAATACGGGGTCGGCGCAGATACGCAGTATTTT; CDR3 protein: CSVEYGVGADTQYF
D gene: -; V gene: TRBV6-5; clone size: few; J gene: TRBJ1-4; CDR3 length: 15; CDR3 DNA: TGTGCCAGCAGTTACGGCTTGCAGGCTAATGAAAAACTGTTTTTT; CDR3 protein: CASSYGLQANEKLFF
D gene: -; V gene: TRBV29-1; clone size: once; J gene: TRBJ2-1; CDR3 length: 12; CDR3 DNA: TGCAGCGCCCAGACTAGTGTCAATGAGCAGTTCTTC; CDR3 protein: CSAQTSVNEQFF
D gene: TRBD1; V gene: TRBV15; clone size: -; J gene: TRBJ1-5; CDR3 length: 15; CDR3 DNA: TGTGCCACCAGTACCGGGACAGACCTTAGGGGGCCCCAGCATTTT; CDR3 protein: CATSTGTDLRGPQHF